This T cell receptor beta chain stems from a study of vaccination and CD4 T cells after COVID-19. The treatment was: roughly 11-day PBMC culture with coronavirus spike peptide pools or control peptides (ViraFEST assay). CDR1 and CDR2 (germline): MNHEY, SVGAGI. V trimming: 4 bases; J trimming: 2 bases; junction bases outside the gene matches: 6. The CDR3 totals 17 residues. Notes on this clonotype: No antigen is known for it.

Cultured CD4+ T cell DNA underwent sequencing with the Oncomine TCR Beta short-read assay. TCRdb independently ran MiXCR on the PCR reads; one entry per CDR3 protein. This repertoire shows approximately 12,000 distinct CDR3 sequences, more than 60% found once; its top ten account for approximately 9%. The specimen was CD4+ T cells from blood, cultured in vitro. This chain joins TRBV6-5 and TRBJ2-7, with 15 bases lining up with TRBD2. The sequence was collected from a human donor who had recovered from COVID-19. The CDR3 is CASSLGLAGGRAYEQYF. CDR3 nucleotide sequence: TGTGCCAGCAGTTTGGGACTAGCGGGGGGCCGAGCCTACGAGCAGTACTTC.